This T cell receptor beta chain was captured by sequencing in a study of shared clonotypes between healthy human individuals (dated by TCRdb to about 2020). Study-level background: The cohort included three men and two women between 18 and 49 years of age. Libraries were prepared and TCR repertoires were sequenced by different laboratories using diverse techniques, in order to increase sequencing depth and limit assay-specific biases. Per donor, leukapheresis produced somewhere between about 0.94 and 9 billion PBMCs. To estimate repertoire size and how much clonotypes are shared between individuals, the study performed deep sequencing of blood TCR repertoires from about five healthy adults. For each donor, three plates each were used for CD4 naive and CD4 memory, two plates were used for CD8 naive, and one plate was used for CD8 memory.

Using the deep immunoSEQ assay, multiplex PCR amplified TCR CDR3 regions from genomic DNA. Extracted genomic DNA from each cell subset was spread evenly across all wells of several immunoSEQ 96-well plates, with each plate serving as a replicate. For sorted subsets, each replicate PCR was loaded with around 220 ng genomic DNA, equivalent to 32,000 or so T cell genomes. The purified libraries were quantified using a Qubit 3.0 fluorometer, sized with a Bioanalyzer 2100, and then quantified again using the KAPA Library Quantification kit. Each immunoSEQ 96-well plate was sequenced on its own single-read 150-cycle Illumina NextSeq 550 flow cell. The study's own analysis went as follows. Because the immunoSEQ output included only junctional sequences and no quality scores, the filtering could not be the same as the filtering used for full-length reads. Sequences were annotated with PyIR, a Python wrapper for IgBLAST v1.9, and V/J genes and CDR3 were assigned using IMGT germline references. Reads were filtered out if the reads had weak V/J assignments (E-value above 1e-6), no CDR3, stop codons, out-of-frame junctions, or ambiguous translated residues. V3J clonotypes were defined as sequences sharing an identical inferred V gene, J gene, and CDR3 amino acid sequence. Percentage overlap between repertoires was computed as shared unique clonotypes divided by the size of the smaller repertoire. Richness of each repertoire was evaluated using RTK rarefaction, the Chao1 estimator, and Recon v2.1 estimates of unobserved clonotypes. OLGA was used to compute generation probabilities for all TCRbeta clonotypes that the gDNA method yielded from a handful of donors. Here the immuneACCESS table is served through TCRdb, limited to in-frame sequences with V and J called. Missing clones are a known gap in these copies; in checked studies unresolved V genes cover under half, and the rest lacks a known reason. V and J calls and clone size are as listed in that table; D and trimming were resolved from the DNA. In this sample the table shows approximately 1,500,000 clones, 95% to 99% of which occur a single time. Clones ranked in the top ten supply about 0.45% of the sample.

The CDR3, cysteine through phenylalanine, is 14 amino acids long. Only CDR3 DNA remains: 42 bases, in frame from the first base. V was cut back by 3 bases and J by 1 base, leaving a gap of 9 bases between them. The germline V gene (reference sequence) supplies CDR1 LNHDA and CDR2 SQIVND. Overall study results and their limits: Sampling was restricted to blood, and TCR repertoires in tissue are likely to differ from TCR repertoires in blood. Compared with non-shared clonotypes, clonotypes shared by all four sorted-subset donors had higher generation probabilities. Larger estimated clonotype richness was generally found for naive subsets than for memory subsets. Sharing across four donors was observed for approximately 4.6% of naive CD4, 3% to 3.5% of naive CD8, about 2.3% of memory CD4, and around 0.44% of memory CD8 clonotypes. Incomplete sequencing was indicated by rarefaction of sorted-subset datasets, despite the large sequencing depth. Because the study included only a small number of donors, the genetic and exposure-history diversity represented was limited. Pairwise subsampling led to the expectation that sequencing depth would affect the degree of clonotype sharing among donors.

This clone was observed once. No cognate antigen has been identified for it. Base qualities were left out, and no much larger clone turns up one base away. Donors were healthy HIV-negative adults with no recently reported acute infections or vaccinations. Every donor was a Caucasian adult residing in Nashville, Tennessee, USA. CD4+ T cells were enriched through magnetic negative selection, after which naive cells were positively selected on CD45RA and the remaining negative fraction served as the memory subset. After blood collection by leukapheresis, PBMCs were isolated using Ficoll-Histopaque density gradient centrifugation and then cryopreserved in the vapor phase of liquid nitrogen. Analytical flow cytometry was used to check the purity and quantity of each magnetically sorted T cell population. From each sorted fraction, genomic DNA was isolated and quantified by UV absorbance on a Nanodrop 2000c.

This TCR was sampled from a young man in good health. Specimen: naive CD4+ T cells sorted from blood. The label giving this sample's cell subset or site can be read as: CD45RA+ positively selected. The chain couples TRBV19 to TRBJ2-5, with the D gene uncertain. CDR3 reads: CASSIPAVQETQYF. The bases read TGTGCCAGTAGTATCCCGGCGGTCCAAGAGACCCAGTACTTC.